This T cell receptor (beta chain) was obtained from a study of regulatory T cells in long-lasting Graves disease. General study findings and limits: Persistent disease favored TRBV28, TRBJ1-2 and TRBJ2-5.

Time point meaning: persistent/refractory GD, antithyroid drugs over 5 years with positive TRAb. TCR sequences were obtained from RNA taken from PBMCs. V was cut by 6 bases and J by 6 bases, with 17 bases left in between. From germline, CDR1 is MDHEN and CDR2 SYDVKM. CDR3 length equals 14 residues. At least ten counts were recorded for this clonotype. The antigen is undetermined. iRepertoire HTBI primers and Arm-PCR of CDR3 regions built TCR beta libraries. MiXCR was run by TCRdb on the multiplex PCR reads, yielding one entry per CDR3 protein. The repertoire includes 350,000 to 450,000 distinct CDR3 sequences, roughly 24% of them detected once, and under 35% sits in the top ten.

The source of this sequence is a middle-aged woman with Graves disease. The chain uses TRBV28 and TRBJ1-1; D is ambiguous. Here the sequenced sample was peripheral blood mononuclear cells (PBMCs), taken when the disease was refractory, from a patient treated with antithyroid drugs. CDR3: CASRPQPLVAEAFF. Written as DNA, the CDR3 is TGTGCCAGCAGACCCCAGCCCTTGGTGGCTGAAGCTTTCTTT.